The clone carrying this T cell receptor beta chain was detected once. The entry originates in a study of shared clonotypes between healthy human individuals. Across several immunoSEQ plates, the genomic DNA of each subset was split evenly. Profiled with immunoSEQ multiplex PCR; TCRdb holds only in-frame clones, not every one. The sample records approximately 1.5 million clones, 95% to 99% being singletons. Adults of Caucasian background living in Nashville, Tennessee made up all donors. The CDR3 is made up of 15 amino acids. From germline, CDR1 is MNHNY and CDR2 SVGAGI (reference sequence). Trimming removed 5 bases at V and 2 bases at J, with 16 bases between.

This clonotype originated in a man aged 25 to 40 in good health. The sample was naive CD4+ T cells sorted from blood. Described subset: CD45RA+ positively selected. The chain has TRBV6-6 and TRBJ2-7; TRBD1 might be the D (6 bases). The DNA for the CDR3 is TGTGCCAGCAGTACCGTCCCGGGACAAACCTACGAGCAGTACTTC. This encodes CASSTVPGQTYEQYF.